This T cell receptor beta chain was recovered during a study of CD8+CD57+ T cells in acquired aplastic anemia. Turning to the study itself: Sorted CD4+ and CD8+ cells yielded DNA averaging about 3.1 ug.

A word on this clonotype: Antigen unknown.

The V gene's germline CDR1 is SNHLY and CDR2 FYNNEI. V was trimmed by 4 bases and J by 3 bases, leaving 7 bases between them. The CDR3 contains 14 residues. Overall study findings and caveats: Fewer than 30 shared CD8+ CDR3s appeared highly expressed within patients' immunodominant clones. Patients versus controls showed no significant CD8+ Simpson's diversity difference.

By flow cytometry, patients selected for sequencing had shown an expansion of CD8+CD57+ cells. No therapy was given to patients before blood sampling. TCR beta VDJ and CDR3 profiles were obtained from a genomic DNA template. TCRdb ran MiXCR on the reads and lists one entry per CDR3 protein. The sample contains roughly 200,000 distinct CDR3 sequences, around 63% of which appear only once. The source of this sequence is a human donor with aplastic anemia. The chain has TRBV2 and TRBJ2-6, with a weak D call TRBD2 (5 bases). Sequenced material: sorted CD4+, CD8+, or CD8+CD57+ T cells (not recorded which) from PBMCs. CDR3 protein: CASSVRVGANVLTF. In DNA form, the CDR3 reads TGTGCCAGCAGTGTGAGGGTTGGGGCCAACGTCCTGACTTTC.